This T cell receptor (beta chain) was observed in a study of blood T cell repertoires in COVID-19 (dated by TCRdb to the early 2020s). Regarding the research as a whole: The collaborator samples originated in the United States, Italy and Spain and spanned the acute and convalescent phases of COVID-19. The material from the prospective study consisted of cDNA or gDNA derived from T cells, B-cell-depleted T cells, or PBMCs. Deeply sampled blood TCRbeta repertoires from subjects exposed to, actively infected with, or recovered from COVID-19 were included in the dataset. The repertoires were released in a freely available public database intended as a resource for research on the immune response to SARS-CoV-2. Samples were obtained from the ongoing ImmuneRACE study (first 160 participants) and from roughly 1,300 subjects provided by 6 global collaborators. Nearly every sample came with metadata listing a de-identified subject ID, COVID-19 status, age in years and sex. Where available, HLA class I and class II types were obtained from metadata supplied by the sample provider rather than from assay-based typing. Here is what the overall study found, with its caveats: How much clinical and demographic metadata was included differed by source and by participant, and the metadata was provided uncurated.

In the prospective study, participants were about 18 to 89 years old, resided in fewer than 25 geographic areas of the United States, and were enrolled through a virtual design. Cohort assignment in the prospective study relied on participant-reported clinical history from a screening survey and a study questionnaire. Recovered participants in ImmuneRACE Cohort 3 were defined by two consecutive negative NP/OP PCR tests, clearance by a healthcare professional, or resolution of symptoms. Mobile phlebotomists in the prospective study collected whole blood, serum and a nasopharyngeal or oropharyngeal swab from every participant. Over an approximately 2-month period, participants in the prospective study had the option of providing additional blood draws and questionnaires. Prospective study blood samples were shipped either frozen or at room temperature before DNA extraction. Note on this clone: There is no known antigen for this receptor. Qualities for individual bases were not recorded, and no much larger clone is one base off.

The immunoSEQ Assay, a bias-controlled multiplex PCR, was used to amplify TCRbeta CDR3 regions from genomic DNA. The original methods were these. Within the assay, amplification of reference gene primers was used to estimate how many nucleated cells each sample contained. Sequence reads were collapsed and filtered to measure the absolute abundance of every unique TCRbeta CDR3 rearrangement. For each sample, productive Simpson clonality was calculated as the square root of Simpson's diversity index across productive rearrangements. Drawn from immuneACCESS, this table holds only the in-frame rearrangements with V and J called that TCRdb kept. Clones are partly lost; checked studies trace under half to an unresolved V gene and leave the rest unexplained. V, J and clone size were drawn from that table, and D and trimming were deduced from the DNA. The sample table contains fewer than 250,000 clones; only one count was recorded for around nine tenths of them. The ten largest make up 10% to 12% of the sample.

The germline V gene (reference sequence) specifies SGHAT as CDR1 and FQDESV as CDR2. Relative to germline, V is missing 1 base and J is missing 10 bases, with 4 bases of the junction outside any gene match. The CDR3 has 13 amino acids, counting the end cysteine and phenylalanine. The entry retains the CDR3 DNA only, 39 bases that are in frame from base 1. Sequenced input: PBMCs or T cells enriched from blood (not recorded which). The sequence derives from a man aged 25 to 40 who had recovered from COVID-19. The receptor chain draws on TRBV11-1 and TRBJ2-3; 8 middle bases align to TRBD1. DNA sequence: TGTGCCAGCAGCTTAGTTAGACAGGGGTCGCAGTATTTT. Its product reads: CASSLVRQGSQYF.